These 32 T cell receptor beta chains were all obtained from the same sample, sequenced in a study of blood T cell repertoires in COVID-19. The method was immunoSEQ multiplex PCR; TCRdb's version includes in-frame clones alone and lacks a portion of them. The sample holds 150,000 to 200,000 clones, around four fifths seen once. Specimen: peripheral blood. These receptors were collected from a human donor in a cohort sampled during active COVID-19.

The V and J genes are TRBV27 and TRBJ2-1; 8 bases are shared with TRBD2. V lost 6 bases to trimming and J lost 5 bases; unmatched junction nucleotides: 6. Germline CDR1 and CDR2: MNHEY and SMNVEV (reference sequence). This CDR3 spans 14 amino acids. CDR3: CASRPGLGDNEQFF. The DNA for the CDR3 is TGTGCCAGCAGGCCGGGACTAGGAGACAATGAGCAGTTCTTC.

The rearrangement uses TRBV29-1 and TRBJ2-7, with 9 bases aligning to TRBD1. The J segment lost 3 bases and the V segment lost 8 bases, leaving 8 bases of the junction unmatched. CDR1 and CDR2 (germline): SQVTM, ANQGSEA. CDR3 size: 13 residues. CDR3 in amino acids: CSIAGDRDYEQYF. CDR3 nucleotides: TGCAGCATCGCTGGGGACAGGGACTACGAGCAGTACTTC.

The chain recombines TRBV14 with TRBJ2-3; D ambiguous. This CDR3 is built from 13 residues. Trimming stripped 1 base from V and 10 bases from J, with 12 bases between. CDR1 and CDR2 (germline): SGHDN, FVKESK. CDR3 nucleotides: TGTGCCAGCAGCCAAGGCCCTAGTTATCCGCAGTATTTT. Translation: CASSQGPSYPQYF.

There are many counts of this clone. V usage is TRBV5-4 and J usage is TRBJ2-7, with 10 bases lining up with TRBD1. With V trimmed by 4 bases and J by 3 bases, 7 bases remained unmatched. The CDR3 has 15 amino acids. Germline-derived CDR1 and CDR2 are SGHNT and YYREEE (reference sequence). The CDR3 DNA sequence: TGTGCCAGCAGCAATCCGGGACAGGGGTACTACGAGCAGTACTTC. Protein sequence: CASSNPGQGYYEQYF.

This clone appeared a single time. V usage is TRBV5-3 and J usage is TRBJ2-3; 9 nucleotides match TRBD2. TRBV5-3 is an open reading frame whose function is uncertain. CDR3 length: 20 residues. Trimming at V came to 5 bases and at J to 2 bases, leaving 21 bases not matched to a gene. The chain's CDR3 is CARSRPRGSGRDQHTDTQYF. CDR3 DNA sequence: TGTGCCAGAAGTCGTCCCCGGGGTAGCGGGAGAGATCAACACACAGATACGCAGTATTTT.

The CDR3: CASSPTHRGNTEAFF. CDR3 coding DNA: TGTGCCAGCAGCCCCACGCACAGGGGGAACACTGAAGCTTTCTTT. V and J are TRBV7-2 and TRBJ1-1, with TRBD1 matching over 7 bases. V was pared by 5 bases and J by 1 base, with 7 bases of the junction left unmatched. This CDR3 comprises 15 residues. Germline V CDR1 and CDR2: SGHTA, FQGNSA. The full variable domain, rest sourced from reference TRBV7-2 and TRBJ1-1, is GAGVSQSPSNKVTEKGKDVELRCDPISGHTALYWYRQSLGQGLEFLIYFQGNSAPDKSGLPSDRFSAERTGGSVSTLTIQRTQQEDSAVYLCASSPTHRGNTEAFFGQGTRLTVV.

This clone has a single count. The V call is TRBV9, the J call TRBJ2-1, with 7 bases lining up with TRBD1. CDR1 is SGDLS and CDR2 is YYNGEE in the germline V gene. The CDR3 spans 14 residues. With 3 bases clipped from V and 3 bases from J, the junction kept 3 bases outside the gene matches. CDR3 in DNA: TGTGCCAGCAGCGCGGGACAGAACTACAATGAGCAGTTCTTC. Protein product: CASSAGQNYNEQFF.

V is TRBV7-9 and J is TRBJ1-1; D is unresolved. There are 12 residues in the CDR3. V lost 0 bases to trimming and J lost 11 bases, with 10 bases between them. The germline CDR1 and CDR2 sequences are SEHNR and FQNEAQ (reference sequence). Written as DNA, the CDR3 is TGTGCCAGCAGCTTAGCCGACTTGCCGGCTTTCTTT. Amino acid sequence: CASSLADLPAFF.

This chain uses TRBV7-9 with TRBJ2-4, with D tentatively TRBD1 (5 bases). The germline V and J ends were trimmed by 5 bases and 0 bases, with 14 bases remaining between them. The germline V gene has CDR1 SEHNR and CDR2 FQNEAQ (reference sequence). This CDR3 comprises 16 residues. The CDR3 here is CASSGALYLAKNIQYF. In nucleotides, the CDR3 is TGTGCCAGCAGCGGGGCGTTGTACTTAGCCAAAAACATTCAGTACTTC.

CDR3 bases: TGCGCCAGCAGCCAAGTCGGGGAGAGACGCGAGCAGTACTTC. Encoded protein: CASSQVGERREQYF. The chain carries TRBV4-3 and TRBJ2-7; perhaps TRBD2 as D (5 bases). The V gene lost 1 base and the J gene lost 6 bases, with 13 bases spanning the gap. The CDR3 loop spans 14 amino acids. Germline V gives CDR1 LGHNA, CDR2 YSLEER.

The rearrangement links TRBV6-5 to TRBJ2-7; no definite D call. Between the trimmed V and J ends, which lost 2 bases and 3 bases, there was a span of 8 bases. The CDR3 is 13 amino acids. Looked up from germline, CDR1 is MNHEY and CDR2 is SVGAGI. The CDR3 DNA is TGTGCCAGCAGTTACCGCGGAAACTACGAGCAGTACTTC. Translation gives CASSYRGNYEQYF.

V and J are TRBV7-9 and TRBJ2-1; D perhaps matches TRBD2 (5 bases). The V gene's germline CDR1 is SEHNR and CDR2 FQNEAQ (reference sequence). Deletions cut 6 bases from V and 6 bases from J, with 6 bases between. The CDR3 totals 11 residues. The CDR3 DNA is TGTGCCAGCAGTGGGAGCAATGAGCAGTTCTTC. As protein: CASSGSNEQFF.

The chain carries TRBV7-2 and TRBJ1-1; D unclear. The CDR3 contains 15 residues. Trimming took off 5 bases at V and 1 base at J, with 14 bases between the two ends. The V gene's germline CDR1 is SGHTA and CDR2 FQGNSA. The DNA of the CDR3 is TGTGCCAGCAGCCCAATGACTGGGTGGAACACTGAAGCTTTCTTT. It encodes CASSPMTGWNTEAFF. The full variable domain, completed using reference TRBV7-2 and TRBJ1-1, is GAGVSQSPSNKVTEKGKDVELRCDPISGHTALYWYRQSLGQGLEFLIYFQGNSAPDKSGLPSDRFSAERTGGSVSTLTIQRTQQEDSAVYLCASSPMTGWNTEAFFGQGTRLTVV.

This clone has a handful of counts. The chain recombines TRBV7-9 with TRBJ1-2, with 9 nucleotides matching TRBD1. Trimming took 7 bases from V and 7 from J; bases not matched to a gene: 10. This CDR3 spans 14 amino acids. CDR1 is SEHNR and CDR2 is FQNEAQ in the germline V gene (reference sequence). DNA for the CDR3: TGTGCCAGCACTCCGGGGACAGGGTTGAGTGGCTACACCTTC. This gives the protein CASTPGTGLSGYTF.

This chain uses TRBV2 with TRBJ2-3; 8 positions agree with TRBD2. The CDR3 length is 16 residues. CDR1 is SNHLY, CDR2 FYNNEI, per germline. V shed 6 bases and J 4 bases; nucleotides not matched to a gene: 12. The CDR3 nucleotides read TGTGCCAGCAGCGCGGAAGCGGGAGTGGTTGCAGATACGCAGTATTTT. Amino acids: CASSAEAGVVADTQYF. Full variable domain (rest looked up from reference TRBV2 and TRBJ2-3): EPEVTQTPSHQVTQMGQEVILRCVPISNHLYFYWYRQILGQKVEFLVSFYNNEISEKSEIFDDQFSVERPDGSNFTLKIRSTKLEDSAMYFCASSAEAGVVADTQYFGPGTRLTVL.

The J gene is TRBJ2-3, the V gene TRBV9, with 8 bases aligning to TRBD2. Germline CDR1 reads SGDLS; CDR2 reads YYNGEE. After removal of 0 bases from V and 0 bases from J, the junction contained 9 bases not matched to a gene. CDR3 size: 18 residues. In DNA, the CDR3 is TGTGCCAGCAGCGTAGCCCTCCCGGGAGGGTCTAGCACAGATACGCAGTATTTT. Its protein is CASSVALPGGSSTDTQYF.

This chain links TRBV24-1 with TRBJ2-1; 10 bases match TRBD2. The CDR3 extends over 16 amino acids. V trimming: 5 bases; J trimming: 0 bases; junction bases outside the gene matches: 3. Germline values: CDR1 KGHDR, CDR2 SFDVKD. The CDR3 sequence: CATSGTSGSSYNEQFF. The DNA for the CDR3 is TGTGCCACCAGTGGGACTAGCGGAAGCTCCTACAATGAGCAGTTCTTC.

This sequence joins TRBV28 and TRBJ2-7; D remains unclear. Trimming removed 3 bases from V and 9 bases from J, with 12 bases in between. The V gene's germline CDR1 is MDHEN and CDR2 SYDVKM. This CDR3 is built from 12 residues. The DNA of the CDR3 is TGTGCCAGCAGTTTGTCTGTAGTGGTGCAGTACTTC. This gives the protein CASSLSVVVQYF.

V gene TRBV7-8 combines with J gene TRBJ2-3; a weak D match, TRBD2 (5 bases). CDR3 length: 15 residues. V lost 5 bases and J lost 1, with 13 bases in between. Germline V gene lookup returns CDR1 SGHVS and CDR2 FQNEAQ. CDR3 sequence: CASSPPSWGTDTQYF. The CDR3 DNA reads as TGTGCCAGCAGCCCGCCTAGCTGGGGCACAGATACGCAGTATTTT.

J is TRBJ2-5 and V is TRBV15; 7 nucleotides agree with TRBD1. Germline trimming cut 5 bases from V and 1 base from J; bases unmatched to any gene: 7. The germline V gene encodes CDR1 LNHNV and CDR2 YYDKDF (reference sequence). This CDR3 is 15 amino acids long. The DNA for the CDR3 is TGTGCCACCAGCCATCGTACAGGGGTCCAAGAGACCCAGTACTTC. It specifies CATSHRTGVQETQYF.

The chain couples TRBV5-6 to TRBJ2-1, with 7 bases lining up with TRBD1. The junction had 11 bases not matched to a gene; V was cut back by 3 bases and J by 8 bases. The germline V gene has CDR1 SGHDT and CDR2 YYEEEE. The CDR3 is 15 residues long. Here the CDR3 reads CASSSPGQTNDEQFF. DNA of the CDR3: TGTGCCAGCAGCTCCCCGGGACAGACGAACGATGAGCAGTTCTTC.

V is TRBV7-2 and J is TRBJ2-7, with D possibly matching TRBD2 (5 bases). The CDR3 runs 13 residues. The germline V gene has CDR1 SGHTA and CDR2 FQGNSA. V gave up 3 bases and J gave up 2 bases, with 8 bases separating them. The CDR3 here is CASSLQRTYEQYF. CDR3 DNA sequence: TGTGCCAGCAGCTTGCAGCGGACCTACGAGCAGTACTTC.

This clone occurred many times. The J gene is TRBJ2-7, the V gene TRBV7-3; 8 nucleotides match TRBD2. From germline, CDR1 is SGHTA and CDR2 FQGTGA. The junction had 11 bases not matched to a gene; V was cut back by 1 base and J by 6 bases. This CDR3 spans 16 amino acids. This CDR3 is CASSLRAGGRTGEQYF. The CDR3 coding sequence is TGTGCCAGCAGCTTAAGGGCTGGCGGGAGGACGGGCGAGCAGTACTTC. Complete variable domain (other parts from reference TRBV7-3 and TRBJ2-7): GAGVSQTPSNKVTEKGKYVELRCDPISGHTALYWYRQSLGQGPEFLIYFQGTGAADDSGLPNDRFFAVRPEGSVSTLKIQRTERGDSAVYLCASSLRAGGRTGEQYFGPGTRLTVT.

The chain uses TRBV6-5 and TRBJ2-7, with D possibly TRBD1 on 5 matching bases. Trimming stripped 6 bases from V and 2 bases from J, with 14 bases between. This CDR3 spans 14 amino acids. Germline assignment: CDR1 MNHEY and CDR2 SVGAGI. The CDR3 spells CASRSWTFAYEQYF. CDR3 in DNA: TGTGCCAGCAGATCCTGGACATTCGCCTACGAGCAGTACTTC.

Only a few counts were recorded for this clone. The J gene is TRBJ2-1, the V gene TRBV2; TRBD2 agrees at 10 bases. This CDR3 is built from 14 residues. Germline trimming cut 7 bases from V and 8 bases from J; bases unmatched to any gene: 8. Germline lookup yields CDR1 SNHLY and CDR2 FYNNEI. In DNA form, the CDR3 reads TGTGCCAGCACTAAGCGGGAGGGGTGGGATGAGCAGTTCTTC. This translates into CASTKREGWDEQFF.

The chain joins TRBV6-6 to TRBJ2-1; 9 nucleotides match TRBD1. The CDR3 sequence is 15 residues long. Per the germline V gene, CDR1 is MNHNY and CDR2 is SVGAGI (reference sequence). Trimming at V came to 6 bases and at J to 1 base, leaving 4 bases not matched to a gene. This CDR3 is CASSAGTGSYNEQFF. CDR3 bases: TGTGCCAGCAGCGCCGGGACAGGGTCCTACAATGAGCAGTTCTTC.

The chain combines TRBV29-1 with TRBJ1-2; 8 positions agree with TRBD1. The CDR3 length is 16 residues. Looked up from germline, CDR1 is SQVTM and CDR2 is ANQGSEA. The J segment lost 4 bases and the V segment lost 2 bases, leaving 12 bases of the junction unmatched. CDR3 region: CSVEWPGGDGSYGYTF. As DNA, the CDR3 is TGCAGCGTTGAATGGCCAGGGGGCGACGGTAGCTATGGCTACACCTTC.

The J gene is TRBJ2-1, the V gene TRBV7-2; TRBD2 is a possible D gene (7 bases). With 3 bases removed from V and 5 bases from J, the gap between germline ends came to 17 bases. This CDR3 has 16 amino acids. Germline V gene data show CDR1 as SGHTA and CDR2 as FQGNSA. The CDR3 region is CASSLAGAGVNNEQFF. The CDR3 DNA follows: TGTGCCAGCAGCTTGGCGGGGGCAGGGGTAAACAATGAGCAGTTCTTC.

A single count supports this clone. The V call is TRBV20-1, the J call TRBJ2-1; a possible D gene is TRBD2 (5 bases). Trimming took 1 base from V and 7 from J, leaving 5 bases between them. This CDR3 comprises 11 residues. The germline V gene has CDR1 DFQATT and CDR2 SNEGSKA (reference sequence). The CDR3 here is CSARGRNEQFF. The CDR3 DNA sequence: TGCAGTGCTAGAGGGAGGAATGAGCAGTTCTTC.

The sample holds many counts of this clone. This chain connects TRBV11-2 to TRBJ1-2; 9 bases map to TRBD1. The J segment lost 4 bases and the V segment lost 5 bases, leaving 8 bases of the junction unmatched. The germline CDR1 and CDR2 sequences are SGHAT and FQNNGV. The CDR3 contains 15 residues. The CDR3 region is CASSPNRGRSYGYTF. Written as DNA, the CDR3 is TGTGCCAGCAGCCCTAACAGGGGGCGTAGCTATGGCTACACCTTC.

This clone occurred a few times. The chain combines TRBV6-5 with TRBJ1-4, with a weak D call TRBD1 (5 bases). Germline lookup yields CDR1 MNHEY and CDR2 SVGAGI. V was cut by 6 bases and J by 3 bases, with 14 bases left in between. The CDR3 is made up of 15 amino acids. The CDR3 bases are TGTGCCAGCAGCCAACCAGGGTCAGCTAATGAAAAACTGTTTTTT. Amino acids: CASSQPGSANEKLFF.

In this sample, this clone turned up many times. CDR3 nucleotide sequence: TGTGCCAGCCTCCACAGGACAGTAGAGAATTCACCCCTCCACTTT. This translates into CASLHRTVENSPLHF. The V call is TRBV28, the J call TRBJ1-6; the D gene is possibly TRBD1 (6 bases). Germline CDR1 reads MDHEN; CDR2 reads SYDVKM. The V and J ends lost 8 bases and 7 bases respectively, with 18 bases between them. This CDR3 is 15 amino acids long.